This paragraph covers one T cell receptor (beta chain) sequence. What it recognizes is unknown. The repertoire was sequenced with immunoSEQ multiplex PCR; TCRdb's copy has only in-frame clones and lacks some. The sample lists tens of thousands of clones; roughly 82% were seen once. Time point of the sample: week 5, during vaccination. Vaccinated patients received 300 ug of mutant IDH1 20-mer peptide per dose, with topical imiquimod. The data are from a study of a mutant IDH1 vaccine in newly diagnosed glioma. Study details: Either 4-6 weeks after radiotherapy alone or alongside temozolomide, vaccination was begun.

CDR1 and CDR2 from the germline V gene are MNHEY and SMNVEV (reference sequence). V was cut by 6 bases and J by 4 bases, with 12 bases left in between. The CDR3 consists of 13 residues. The genes are TRBV27 and TRBJ1-2; a possible D gene is TRBD1 (5 bases). This TCR came from a woman aged 18-29 years with glioma. Some clones in this sample may be carry-over from other donors' samples. Source: PBMCs, taken from a glioma patient whose treatment included an IDH1 peptide vaccine. The CDR3 DNA sequence: TGTGCCAGCAGCCCCAGGGCCCCCTATGGCTACACCTTC. Protein sequence: CASSPRAPYGYTF.